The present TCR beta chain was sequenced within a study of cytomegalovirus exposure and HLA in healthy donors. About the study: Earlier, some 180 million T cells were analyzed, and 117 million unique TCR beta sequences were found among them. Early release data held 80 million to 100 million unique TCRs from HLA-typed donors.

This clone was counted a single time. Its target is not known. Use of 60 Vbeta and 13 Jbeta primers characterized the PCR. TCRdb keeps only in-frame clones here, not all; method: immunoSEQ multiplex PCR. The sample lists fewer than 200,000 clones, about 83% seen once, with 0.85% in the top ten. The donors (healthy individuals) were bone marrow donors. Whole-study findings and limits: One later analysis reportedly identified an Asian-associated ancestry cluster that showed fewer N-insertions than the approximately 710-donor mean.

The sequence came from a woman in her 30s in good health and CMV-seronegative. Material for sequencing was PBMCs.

The CDR3, as DNA: TGCGCCAGCAGCCACAGGGGAAACACTGAAGCTTTCTTT. This translates into CASSHRGNTEAFF. This chain links TRBV10-2 with TRBJ1-1; 7 bases agree with TRBD1. Trimming took 6 bases from V and 2 from J; bases not matched to a gene: 3. The germline V gene has CDR1 WSHSY and CDR2 SAAADI. The CDR3 sequence is 13 residues long.